This TCR beta chain was captured in a study of T cells after posttransplantation cyclophosphamide. Notes on the study in general: Donor CD8+ memory clones often dominated recipient blood repertoires at later times. TRB clonality was highly associated with recipient CMV seropositivity and reactivation. Tissue-infiltrating T cells from skin or gut overlapped little with blood T cells.

This table comes from immunoSEQ multiplex PCR, and its TCRdb copy is limited to in-frame clones, with some not included. The data contain roughly 21,000 clones, approximately 86% of them singletons. Germline-derived CDR1 and CDR2 are LNHDA and SQIVND (reference sequence). The CDR3 is 15 residues long. V dropped 3 bases and J dropped 1 base, with 12 bases sitting between them. Remarks on this clone: The antigen is unknown.

Sampled 1 year posttransplant, controls received myeloablative marrow transplants, methotrexate and a calcineurin inhibitor. This sequence was found in a female patient in her 30s who received an allogeneic stem cell transplant from an unrelated donor, was CMV-positive, and had acute and chronic GVHD. A share of the T cells may be of graft donor origin. Sequenced material: PBMCs, taken 362 days after allogeneic stem cell transplant with calcineurin inhibitor and methotrexate. This rearrangement joins TRBV19 to TRBJ1-2; D uncertain. The CDR3 here is CASSMRAELNYGYTF. CDR3 nucleotide sequence: TGTGCCAGTAGTATGAGGGCAGAACTTAACTATGGCTACACCTTC.